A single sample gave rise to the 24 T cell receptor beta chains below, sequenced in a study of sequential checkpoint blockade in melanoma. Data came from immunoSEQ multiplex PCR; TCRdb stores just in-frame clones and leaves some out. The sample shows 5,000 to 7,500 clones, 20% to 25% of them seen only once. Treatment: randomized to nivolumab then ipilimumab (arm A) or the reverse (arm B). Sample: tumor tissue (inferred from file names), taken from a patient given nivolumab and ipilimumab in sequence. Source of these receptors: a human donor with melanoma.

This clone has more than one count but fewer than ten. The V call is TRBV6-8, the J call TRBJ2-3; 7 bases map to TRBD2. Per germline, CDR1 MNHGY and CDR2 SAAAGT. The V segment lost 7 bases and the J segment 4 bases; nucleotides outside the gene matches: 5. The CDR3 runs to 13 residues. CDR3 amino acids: CASTKGRADTQYF. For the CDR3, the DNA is TGTGCCAGCACTAAGGGGAGGGCAGATACGCAGTATTTT.

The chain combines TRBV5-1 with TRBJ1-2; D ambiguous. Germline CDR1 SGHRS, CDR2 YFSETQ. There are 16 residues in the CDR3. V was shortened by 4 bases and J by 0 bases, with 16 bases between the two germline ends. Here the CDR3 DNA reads TGCGCCAGCAGCCCCGGGCAATATAGCGCTAACTATGGCTACACCTTC. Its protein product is CASSPGQYSANYGYTF.

The CDR3 here is CASDSGLRFGEQFF. The CDR3 DNA reads as TGTGCCAGCGACTCGGGACTAAGATTCGGTGAGCAGTTCTTC. V is TRBV12-5 and J is TRBJ2-1; 7 nucleotides line up with TRBD2. Looked up from germline, CDR1 is LGHNT and CDR2 is FRNRAP. This CDR3 spans 14 amino acids.

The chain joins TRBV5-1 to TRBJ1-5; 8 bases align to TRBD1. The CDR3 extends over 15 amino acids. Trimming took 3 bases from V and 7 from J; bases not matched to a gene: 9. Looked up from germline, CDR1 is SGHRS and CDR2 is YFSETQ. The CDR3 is CASSWTGSGEQPQHF. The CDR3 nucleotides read TGCGCCAGCAGCTGGACAGGGTCGGGCGAACAGCCCCAGCATTTT.

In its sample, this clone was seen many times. This CDR3 reads CASRQGYSDGYTF. The CDR3 nucleotides are TGTGCCAGCAGGCAGGGATACTCGGATGGCTACACCTTC. This rearrangement joins TRBV9 to TRBJ1-2, with D possibly being TRBD1 (5 bases). The V gene lost 5 bases and the J gene lost 6 bases, with 14 bases spanning the gap. CDR3 length: 13 residues. CDR1 is SGDLS, CDR2 YYNGEE, per germline.

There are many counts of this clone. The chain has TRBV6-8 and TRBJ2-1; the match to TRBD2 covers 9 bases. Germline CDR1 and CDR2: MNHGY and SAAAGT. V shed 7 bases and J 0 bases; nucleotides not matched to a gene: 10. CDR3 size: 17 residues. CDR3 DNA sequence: TGTGCCAGCACCCGCACCCATAGCGGGGGCTCCTACAATGAGCAGTTCTTC. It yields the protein CASTRTHSGGSYNEQFF.

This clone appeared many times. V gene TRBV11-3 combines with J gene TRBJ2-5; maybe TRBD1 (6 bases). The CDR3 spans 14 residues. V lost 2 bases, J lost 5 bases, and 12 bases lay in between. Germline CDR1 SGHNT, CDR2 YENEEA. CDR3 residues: CASSLRQVKETQYF. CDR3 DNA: TGTGCCAGCAGCTTAAGACAGGTGAAGGAGACCCAGTACTTC.

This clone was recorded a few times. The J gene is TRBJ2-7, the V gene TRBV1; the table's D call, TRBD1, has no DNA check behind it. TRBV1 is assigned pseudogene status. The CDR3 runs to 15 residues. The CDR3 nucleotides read TGCGCCAGCAGCCTGGGGACAGGGGCCGCCTACGAGCAGTACTTC. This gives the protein CASSLGTGAAYEQYF.

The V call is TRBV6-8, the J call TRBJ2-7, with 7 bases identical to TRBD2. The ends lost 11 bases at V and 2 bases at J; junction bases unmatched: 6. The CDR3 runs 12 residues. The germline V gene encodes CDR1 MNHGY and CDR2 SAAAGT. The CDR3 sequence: CAGAGSPYEQYF. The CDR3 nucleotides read TGTGCCGGAGCGGGAAGCCCCTACGAGCAGTACTTC.

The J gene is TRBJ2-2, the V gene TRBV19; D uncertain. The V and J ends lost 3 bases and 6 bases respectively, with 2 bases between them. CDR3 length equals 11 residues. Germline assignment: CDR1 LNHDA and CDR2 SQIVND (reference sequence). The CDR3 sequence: CASSIPGELFF. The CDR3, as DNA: TGTGCCAGTAGTATCCCCGGGGAGCTGTTTTTT.

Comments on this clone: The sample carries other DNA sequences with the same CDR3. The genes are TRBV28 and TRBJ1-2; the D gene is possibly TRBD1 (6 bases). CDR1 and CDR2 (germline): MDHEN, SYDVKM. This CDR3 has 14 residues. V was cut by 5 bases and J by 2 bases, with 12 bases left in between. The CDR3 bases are TGTGCCAGCAGTCTGCCCGGGACAAACTATGGCTACACCTTC. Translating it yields CASSLPGTNYGYTF.

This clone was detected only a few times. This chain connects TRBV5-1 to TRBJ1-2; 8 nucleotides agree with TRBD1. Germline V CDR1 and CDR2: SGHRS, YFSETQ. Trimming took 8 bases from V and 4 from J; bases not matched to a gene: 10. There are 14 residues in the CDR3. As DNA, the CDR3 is TGCGCCAGTAACCCGACAGGGGAGGGCTATGGCTACACCTTC. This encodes CASNPTGEGYGYTF.

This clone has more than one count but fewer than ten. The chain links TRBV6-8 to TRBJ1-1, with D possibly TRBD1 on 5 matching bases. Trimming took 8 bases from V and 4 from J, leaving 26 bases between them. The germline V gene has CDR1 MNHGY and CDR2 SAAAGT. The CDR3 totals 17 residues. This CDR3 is CASGRSGWGVGPTEAFF. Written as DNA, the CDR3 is TGTGCCAGCGGAAGGTCCGGATGGGGGGTTGGTCCCACTGAAGCTTTCTTT.

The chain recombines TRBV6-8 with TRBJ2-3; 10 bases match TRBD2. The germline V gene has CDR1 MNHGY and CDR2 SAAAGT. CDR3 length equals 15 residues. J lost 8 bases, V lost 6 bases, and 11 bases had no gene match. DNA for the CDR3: TGTGCCAGCAGACCGGGACTAGCGAAATCGTCTACGCAGTATTTT. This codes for CASRPGLAKSSTQYF.

CDR3 sequence reads: CATSSTHYQETQYF. The CDR3 DNA follows: TGTGCCACCAGCAGTACGCACTACCAAGAGACCCAGTACTTC. This chain uses TRBV15 with TRBJ2-5, with D unresolved. Germline V gene lookup returns CDR1 LNHNV and CDR2 YYDKDF (reference sequence). The V and J ends lost 3 bases and 0 bases respectively, with 8 bases between them. The CDR3 has 14 residues.

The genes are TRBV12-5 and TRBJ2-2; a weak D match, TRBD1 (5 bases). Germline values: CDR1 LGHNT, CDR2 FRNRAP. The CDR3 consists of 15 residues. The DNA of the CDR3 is TGTGCCAGCACCTATGGCCGCCAGGGCACCGGGGAGCTGTTTTTT. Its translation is CASTYGRQGTGELFF.

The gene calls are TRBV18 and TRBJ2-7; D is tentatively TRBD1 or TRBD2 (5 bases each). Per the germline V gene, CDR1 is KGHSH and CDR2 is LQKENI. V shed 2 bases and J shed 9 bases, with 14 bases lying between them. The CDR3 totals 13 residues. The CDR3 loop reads CASSPSDGAGQYF. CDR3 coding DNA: TGTGCCAGCTCACCATCGGACGGGGCGGGGCAGTACTTC.

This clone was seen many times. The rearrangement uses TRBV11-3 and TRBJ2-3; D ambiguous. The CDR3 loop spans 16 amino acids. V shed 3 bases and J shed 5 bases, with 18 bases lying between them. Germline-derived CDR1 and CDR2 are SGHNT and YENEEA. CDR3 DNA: TGTGCCAGCAGCTTCGAAGGGTCTATCCTCCGAGATACGCAGTATTTT. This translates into CASSFEGSILRDTQYF.

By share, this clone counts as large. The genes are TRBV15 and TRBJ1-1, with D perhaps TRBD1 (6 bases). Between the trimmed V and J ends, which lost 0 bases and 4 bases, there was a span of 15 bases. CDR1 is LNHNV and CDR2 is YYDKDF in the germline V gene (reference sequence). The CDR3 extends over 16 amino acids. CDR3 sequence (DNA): TGTGCCACCAGCAGAGATCGGGGGGCGGGGGGCACTGAAGCTTTCTTT. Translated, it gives CATSRDRGAGGTEAFF. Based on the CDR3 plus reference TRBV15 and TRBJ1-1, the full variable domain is DAMVIQNPRYQVTQFGKPVTLSCSQTLNHNVMYWYQQKSSQAPKLLFHYYDKDFNNEADTPDNFQSRRPNTSFCFLDIRSPGLGDTAMYLCATSRDRGAGGTEAFFGQGTRLTVV.

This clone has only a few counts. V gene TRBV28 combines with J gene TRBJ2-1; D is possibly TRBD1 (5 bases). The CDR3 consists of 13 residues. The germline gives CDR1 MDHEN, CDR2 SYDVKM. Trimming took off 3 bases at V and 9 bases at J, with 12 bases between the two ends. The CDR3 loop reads CASSFYGGAEQFF. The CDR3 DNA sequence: TGTGCCAGCAGTTTCTATGGTGGGGCTGAGCAGTTCTTC. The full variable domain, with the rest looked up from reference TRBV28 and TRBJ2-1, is DVKVTQSSRYLVKRTGEKVFLECVQDMDHENMFWYRQDPGLGLRLIYFSYDVKMKEKGDIPEGYSVSREKKERFSLILESASTNQTSMYLCASSFYGGAEQFFGPGTRLTVL.

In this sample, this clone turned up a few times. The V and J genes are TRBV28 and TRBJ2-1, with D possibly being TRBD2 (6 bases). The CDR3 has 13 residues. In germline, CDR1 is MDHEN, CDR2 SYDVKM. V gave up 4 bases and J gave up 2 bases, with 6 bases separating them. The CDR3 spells CASSWGAYNEQFF. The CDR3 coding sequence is TGTGCCAGCAGTTGGGGGGCCTACAATGAGCAGTTCTTC.

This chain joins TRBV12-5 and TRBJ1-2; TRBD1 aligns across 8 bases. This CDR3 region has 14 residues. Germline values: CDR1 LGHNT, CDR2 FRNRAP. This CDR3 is CASTPDRVPRGYTF. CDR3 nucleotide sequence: TGTGCCAGCACCCCGGACAGGGTCCCTCGTGGCTACACCTTC.

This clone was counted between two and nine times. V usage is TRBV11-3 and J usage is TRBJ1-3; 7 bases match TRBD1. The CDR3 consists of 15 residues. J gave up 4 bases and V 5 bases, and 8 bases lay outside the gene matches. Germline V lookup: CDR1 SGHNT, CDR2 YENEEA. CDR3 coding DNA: TGTGCCAGCAGCACACAATCGGGACAGGGAAACACCATATATTTT. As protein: CASSTQSGQGNTIYF.

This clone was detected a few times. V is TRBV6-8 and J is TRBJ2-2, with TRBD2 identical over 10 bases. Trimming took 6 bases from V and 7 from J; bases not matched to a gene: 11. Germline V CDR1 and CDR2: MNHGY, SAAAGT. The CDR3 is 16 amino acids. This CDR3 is CASSGRTSGIFGELFF. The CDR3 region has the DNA TGTGCCAGCAGCGGGCGTACTAGCGGGATCTTCGGGGAGCTGTTTTTT.